The source of this T cell receptor (beta chain) is a study of OX40 agonist ivuxolimab in advanced cancers. Turning to the overall study: Ivuxolimab, which targeted the costimulatory receptor OX40 (CD134), was an agonistic, fully human IgG2 monoclonal antibody. Intravenous ivuxolimab was administered to patients every 2 weeks at six dose levels: 0.01, 0.1, 0.3, 1.5, 3 and 10 mg/kg. Of the roughly 53 patients in dose escalation, about 20 had hepatocellular carcinoma, around 15 had melanoma, 9 had renal cell carcinoma and 9 had head and neck cancer. In the dose-escalation cohort, 70% to 85% of patients were male, and the mean age was 60 years with a range of 23 to 79. Patients were allowed to have had prior anti-PD-1, anti-PD-L1 or anti-CTLA-4 therapy, and roughly two fifths of the dose-escalation patients had been treated with checkpoint inhibitors. Partial responses were achieved by three dose-escalation patients, of whom one had hepatocellular carcinoma and two had cutaneous melanoma. Peripheral TCRbeta sequencing aimed to test whether ivuxolimab altered TCR sequence diversity and caused clonal T-cell expansion. The paper reports the monotherapy dose-escalation portion (N ≈ 52 patients) of the phase I ivuxolimab trial.

The trial excluded patients who had a history of autoimmune disease or were on systemic immunosuppression. Peripheral blood for TCR sequencing was drawn from every dose cohort at baseline, at cycle 4 day 1 and at cycle 7 day 1. The samples were taken from a phase I, first-in-human, multicenter, open-label dose-escalation trial of ivuxolimab. Adults with locally advanced or metastatic head and neck squamous cell, hepatocellular, melanoma or renal cell carcinoma were enrolled in the trial. Before TCR sequencing, CD4+ T cells and CD8+ T cells from peripheral blood were sorted into separate populations. Comment on this clone: What antigen it recognizes has not been identified. Base qualities are not recorded, but no much larger clone differs from it by a single base.

Genomic DNA was extracted from sorted cells for sequencing of the TCRbeta CDR3 region. TCRbeta CDR3 regions were sequenced using the immunoSEQ Assay. Drawn from immuneACCESS, this table holds only the in-frame rearrangements with V and J called that TCRdb kept. Clones are partly lost; checked studies trace under half to an unresolved V gene and leave the rest unexplained. The sample data list some 90,000 clones, and about 87% of these were observed just once. The ten biggest clones cover 3.5% to 5.5% of the sample. Broad study findings and their caveats: At doses from 0.1 to 3.0 mg/kg, clonal expansion was seen in both CD4+ and CD8+ blood T cells between baseline and week 6. The antigen specificity of the clonally expanded peripheral T cells was not determined. On average, CD8+ T cells showed more expanded clones than CD4+ T cells after ivuxolimab. In the 0.1-3.0 mg/kg groups, partial responders were among the patients with the lowest normalized peripheral clonal expansion, particularly in CD8+ T cells. Low levels of normalized T-cell clonal expansion were also seen in some nonresponding patients.

The receptor was derived from an adult with an advanced solid tumor such as melanoma, head and neck, liver or kidney cancer. The source material was CD4+ or CD8+ T cells sorted from blood, sampled in a trial of the OX40 agonist ivuxolimab.

Here is the DNA: TGTGCCAGCAGTTTGACAGCAGCTAGCAATCAGCCCCAGCATTTT. Its product reads: CASSLTAASNQPQHF. The V and J genes are TRBV28 and TRBJ1-5, with a tentative D gene TRBD1 over 5 matching bases. Trimming removed 3 bases from V and 0 bases from J, leaving 9 bases between the germline ends. Based on the germline V gene, the CDR1 and CDR2 sequences are MDHEN and SYDVKM. CDR3 length: 15 amino acids, cysteine to phenylalanine. Just CDR3 DNA is preserved here, 45 bases in frame from base 1.